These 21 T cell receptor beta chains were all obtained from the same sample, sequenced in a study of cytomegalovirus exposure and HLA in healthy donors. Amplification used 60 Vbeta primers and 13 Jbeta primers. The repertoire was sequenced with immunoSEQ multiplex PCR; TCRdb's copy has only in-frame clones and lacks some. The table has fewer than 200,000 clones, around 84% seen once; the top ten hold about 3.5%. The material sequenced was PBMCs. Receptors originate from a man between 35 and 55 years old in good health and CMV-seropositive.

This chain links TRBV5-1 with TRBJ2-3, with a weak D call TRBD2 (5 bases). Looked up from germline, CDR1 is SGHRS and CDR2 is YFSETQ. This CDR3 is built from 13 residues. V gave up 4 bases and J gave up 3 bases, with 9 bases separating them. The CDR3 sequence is CASSRSGTDTQYF. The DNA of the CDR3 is TGCGCCAGCAGCCGCTCGGGAACAGATACGCAGTATTTT.

The CDR3: CSARAAGTQYF. CDR3 nucleotides: TGCAGTGCTAGGGCAGCGGGTACGCAGTATTTT. The chain combines TRBV20-1 with TRBJ2-3, with TRBD2 as a possible D gene (6 bases). CDR3 size: 11 residues. CDR1 and CDR2 from the germline V gene are DFQATT and SNEGSKA (reference sequence). Trimming stripped 3 bases from V and 8 bases from J, with 9 bases between.

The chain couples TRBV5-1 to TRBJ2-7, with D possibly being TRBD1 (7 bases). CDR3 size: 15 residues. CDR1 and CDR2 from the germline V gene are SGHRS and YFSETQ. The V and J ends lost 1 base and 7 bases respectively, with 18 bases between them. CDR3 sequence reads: CASSLMTGRSGEQYF. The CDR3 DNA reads TGCGCCAGCAGCTTGATGACAGGGAGGTCTGGAGAGCAGTACTTC.

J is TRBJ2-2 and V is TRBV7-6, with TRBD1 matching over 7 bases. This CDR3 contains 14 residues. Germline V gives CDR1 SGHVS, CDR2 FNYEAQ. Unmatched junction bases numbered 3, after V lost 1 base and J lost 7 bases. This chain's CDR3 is CASSLEQGNGELFF. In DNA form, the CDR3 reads TGTGCCAGCAGCTTAGAACAGGGGAACGGGGAGCTGTTTTTT.

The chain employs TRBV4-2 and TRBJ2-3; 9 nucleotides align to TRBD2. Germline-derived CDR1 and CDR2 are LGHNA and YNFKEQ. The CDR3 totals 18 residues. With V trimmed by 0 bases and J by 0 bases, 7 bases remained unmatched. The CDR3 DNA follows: TGTGCCAGCAGCCAAGAGCGCAGCGGGGGGTCTAGCACAGATACGCAGTATTTT. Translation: CASSQERSGGSSTDTQYF.

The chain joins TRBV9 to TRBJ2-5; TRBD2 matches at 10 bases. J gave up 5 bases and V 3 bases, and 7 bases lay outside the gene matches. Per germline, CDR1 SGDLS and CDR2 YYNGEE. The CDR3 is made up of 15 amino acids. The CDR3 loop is CASSAEGTSVETQYF. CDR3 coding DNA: TGTGCCAGCAGCGCCGAGGGGACTAGCGTGGAGACCCAGTACTTC.

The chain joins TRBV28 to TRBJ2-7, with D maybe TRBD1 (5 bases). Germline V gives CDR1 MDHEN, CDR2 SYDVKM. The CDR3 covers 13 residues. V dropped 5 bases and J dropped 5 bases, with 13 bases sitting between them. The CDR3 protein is CASSRQPENEQYF. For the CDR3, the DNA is TGTGCCAGCAGTCGACAGCCGGAAAACGAGCAGTACTTC.

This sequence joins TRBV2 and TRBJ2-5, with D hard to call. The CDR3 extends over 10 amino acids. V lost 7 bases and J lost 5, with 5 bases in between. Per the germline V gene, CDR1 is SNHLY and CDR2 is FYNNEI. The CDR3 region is CASKRETQYF. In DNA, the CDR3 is TGTGCCAGCAAGAGGGAGACCCAGTACTTC.

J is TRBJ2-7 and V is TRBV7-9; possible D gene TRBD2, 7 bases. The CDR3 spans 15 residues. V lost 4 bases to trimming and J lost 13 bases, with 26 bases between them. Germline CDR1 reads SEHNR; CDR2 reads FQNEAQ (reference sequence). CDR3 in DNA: TGTGCCAGCAGCTCTGTCGACCCCTCGGGGGCGGGAGCTTACTTC. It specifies CASSSVDPSGAGAYF.

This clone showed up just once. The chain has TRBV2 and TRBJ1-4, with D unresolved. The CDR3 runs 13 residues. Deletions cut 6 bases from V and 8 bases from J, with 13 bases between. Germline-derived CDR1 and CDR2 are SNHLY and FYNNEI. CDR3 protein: CASSRSRPEKLFF. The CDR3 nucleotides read TGTGCCAGCAGCAGGTCCAGGCCAGAAAAACTGTTTTTT.

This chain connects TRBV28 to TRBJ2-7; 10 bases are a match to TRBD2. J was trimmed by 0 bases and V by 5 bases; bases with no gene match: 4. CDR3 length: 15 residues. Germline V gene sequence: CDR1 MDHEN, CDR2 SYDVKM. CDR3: CASSLPSGSSYEQYF. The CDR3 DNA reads TGTGCCAGCAGTCTTCCTAGCGGGAGCTCCTACGAGCAGTACTTC.

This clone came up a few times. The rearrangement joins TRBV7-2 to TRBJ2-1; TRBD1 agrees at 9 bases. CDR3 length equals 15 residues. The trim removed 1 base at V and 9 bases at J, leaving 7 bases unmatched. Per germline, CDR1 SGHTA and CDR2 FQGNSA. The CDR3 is CASSLGDREAAEQFF. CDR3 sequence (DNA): TGTGCCAGCAGCTTAGGGGACAGGGAGGCAGCTGAGCAGTTCTTC.

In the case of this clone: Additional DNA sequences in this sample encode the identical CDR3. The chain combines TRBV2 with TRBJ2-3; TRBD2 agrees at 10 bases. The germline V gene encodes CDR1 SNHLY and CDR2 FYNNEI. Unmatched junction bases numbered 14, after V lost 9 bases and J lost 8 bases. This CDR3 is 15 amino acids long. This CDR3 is CASTGSSGGAGTQYF. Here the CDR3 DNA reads TGTGCCAGTACCGGATCGAGCGGGGGGGCTGGTACGCAGTATTTT.

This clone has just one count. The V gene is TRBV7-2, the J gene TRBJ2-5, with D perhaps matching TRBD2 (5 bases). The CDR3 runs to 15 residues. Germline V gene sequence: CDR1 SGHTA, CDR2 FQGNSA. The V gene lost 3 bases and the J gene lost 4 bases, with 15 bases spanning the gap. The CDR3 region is CASSFWLAGGETQYF. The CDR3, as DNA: TGTGCCAGCAGCTTTTGGCTAGCTGGTGGAGAGACCCAGTACTTC.

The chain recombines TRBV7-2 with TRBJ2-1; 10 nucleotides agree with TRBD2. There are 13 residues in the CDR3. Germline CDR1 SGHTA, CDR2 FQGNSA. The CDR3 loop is CGSGTSVYNEQFF. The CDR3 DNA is TGTGGATCCGGGACTAGCGTTTACAATGAGCAGTTCTTC.

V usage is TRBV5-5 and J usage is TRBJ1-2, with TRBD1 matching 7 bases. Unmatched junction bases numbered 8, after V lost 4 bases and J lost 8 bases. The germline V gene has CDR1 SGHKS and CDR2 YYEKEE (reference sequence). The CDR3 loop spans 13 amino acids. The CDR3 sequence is CASSDRQGGGYTF. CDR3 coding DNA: TGTGCCAGCAGCGACAGACAGGGAGGCGGCTACACCTTC. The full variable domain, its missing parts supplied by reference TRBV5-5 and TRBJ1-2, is DAGVTQSPTHLIKTRGQQVTLRCSPISGHKSVSWYQQVLGQGPQFIFQYYEKEERGRGNFPDRFSARQFPNYSSELNVNALLLGDSALYLCASSDRQGGGYTFGSGTRLTVV.

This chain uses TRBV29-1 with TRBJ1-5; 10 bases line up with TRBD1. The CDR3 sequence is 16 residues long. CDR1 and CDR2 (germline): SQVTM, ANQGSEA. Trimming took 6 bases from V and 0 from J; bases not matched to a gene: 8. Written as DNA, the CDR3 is TGCAGCGTCAGGACAGGGGGACCGTATAGCAATCAGCCCCAGCATTTT. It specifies CSVRTGGPYSNQPQHF.

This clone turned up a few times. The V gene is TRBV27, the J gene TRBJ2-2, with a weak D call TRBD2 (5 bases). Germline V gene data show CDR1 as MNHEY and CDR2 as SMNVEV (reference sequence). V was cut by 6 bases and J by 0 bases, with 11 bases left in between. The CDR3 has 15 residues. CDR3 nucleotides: TGTGCCAGCAGACTAGGCCCCTCGAACACCGGGGAGCTGTTTTTT. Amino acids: CASRLGPSNTGELFF.

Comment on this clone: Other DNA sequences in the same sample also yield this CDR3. CDR3 sequence (DNA): TGTGCCAGCAGTGAAAAGAGGGGGTTCGGTAACTATGGCTACACCTTC. It encodes CASSEKRGFGNYGYTF. The chain links TRBV6-1 to TRBJ1-2; possible D gene TRBD1, 6 bases. CDR3 length: 16 residues. The V end lost 2 bases, the J end lost 1 base, and 14 bases lay between the germline ends. Germline V CDR1 and CDR2: MNHNS, SASEGT.

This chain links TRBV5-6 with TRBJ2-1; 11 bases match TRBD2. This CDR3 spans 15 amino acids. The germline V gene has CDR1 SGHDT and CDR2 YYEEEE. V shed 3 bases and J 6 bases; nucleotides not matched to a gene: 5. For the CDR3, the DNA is TGTGCCAGCAGCTCGGGGACTAGCGGACGCAATGAGCAGTTCTTC. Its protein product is CASSSGTSGRNEQFF.

CDR3: CASSLTTGYNEQFF. In DNA form, the CDR3 reads TGTGCCAGCAGCCTAACGACAGGGTATAATGAGCAGTTCTTC. V is TRBV5-4 and J is TRBJ2-1, with TRBD1 matching over 7 bases. CDR1 SGHNT and CDR2 YYREEE come from the germline V gene (reference sequence). The CDR3 is 14 amino acids. The ends lost 4 bases at V and 7 bases at J; junction bases unmatched: 8. The full variable domain, rest sourced from reference TRBV5-4 and TRBJ2-1, is ETGVTQSPTHLIKTRGQQVTLRCSSQSGHNTVSWYQQALGQGPQFIFQYYREEENGRGNFPPRFSGLQFPNYSSELNVNALELDDSALYLCASSLTTGYNEQFFGPGTRLTVL.